The present T cell receptor (beta chain) was sequenced within a study of T cells in Graves' hyperthyroidism and ophthalmopathy (dated by TCRdb to about 2019). Regarding the research as a whole: Peripheral blood samples were taken at the time of initial diagnosis, prior to any treatment. To identify TCR V-J signatures that set the groups apart, the researchers used a discovery cohort of 90 to 100 patients, made up of approximately 43 with Graves' ophthalmopathy and about 60 with stable Graves' hyperthyroidism. Prospective prediction of ophthalmopathy was tested in an independent validation cohort consisting of fewer than 20 hyperthyroidism patients and more than 15 patients who later progressed to ophthalmopathy. For training and testing, the 80 to 100 patients in the discovery cohort were randomly divided in a 7:3 ratio. Thyroid tissue and blood T-cell repertoires from more than 5 Graves' hyperthyroidism patients were also compared in the study. After blood sampling, hyperthyroidism patients were treated with methimazole at a starting dose of 30 mg daily, and ophthalmopathy patients were treated with high-dose intravenous methylprednisolone. According to the paper, TCR Vbeta CDR3 sequencing was carried out on approximately 140 peripheral blood samples, which came from approximately 43 ophthalmopathy, approximately 78 hyperthyroidism and about 17 progressor patients. Points the paper makes about the study in general: Ophthalmopathy was separated from stable hyperthyroidism by a 13 V-J signature model, with over 85% sensitivity and approximately 81% specificity obtained in cross-validation and 80%/75% obtained in testing. Sample size was not statistically predetermined, and investigators were not blinded to group allocation. During validation, the model predicted progression to ophthalmopathy a median of about 6.5 months ahead of onset, with roughly 65% sensitivity and 72% to 80% specificity. Most expanded thyroid clonotypes (frequency above 0.001) were also found in blood, which suggests that blood repertoires may mirror thyroid immune responses.

Amplification of TCR beta CDR3 regions was carried out from RNA transcripts. For the first round of RT-PCR on the TCR CDR3, the HTBI primer set was used together with the Qiagen OneStep RT-PCR kit. Libraries were constructed in a second round of multiplex PCR, after which size selection and purification were performed. The libraries were sequenced on an Illumina HiSeq2000 using paired-end 100 bp reads. As for how the authors treated the data: Raw data were processed with SOAPnuke, discarding reads with adapters, uncalled bases, mean Phred below 15, or no exact constant-primer or identifier match. COPE v1.2.5 was used to merge high-quality paired reads, and clonotypes were defined as unique nucleotide sequences. Clonotypes were aligned to IMGT TRBV, TRBD and TRBJ reference segments using MiTCR v1.1. Analysis was restricted to V-J combinations with a frequency above 0.0001, which covered roughly 99% of repertoires. A TCS score was defined as the ratio between F50 (clonal expansion) and ExV (chaos), using BLOSUM62-based TCRdist between CDR3 peptides within each V-J. Welch's t-statistics and random forest reduced several hundred V-J features to under 15, which were used in a naive Bayes classifier (R e1071). TCRdb reran the public reads through fastp at Q25 and MiXCR, keeping productive beta chains. Duplicate CDR3 protein sequences are folded into a single record with the most common DNA and genes. V and J calls and clone size were set by TCRdb, not the authors. This sample holds about 640,000 distinct CDR3 sequences; around 21% were observed only once. Around a third of the sample is in the top ten clones.

CDR1 and CDR2 are read off the germline V gene as KGHSH and LQKENI. The junction shows trimming of 1 base on V and 0 bases on J, and the gene matches do not reach 4 bases of it. There are 17 amino acids in the CDR3, from cysteine to phenylalanine inclusive. Here the CDR3 DNA is all that survives: 51 bases in frame from base 1. Ophthalmopathy patients had moderately to severely active disease, with a Clinical Activity Score of 3 or more, a NOSPECS grade of 4 or more, and a disease duration of less than 3 months. Any patient with an uncontrolled infection, another autoimmune disease, pregnancy or lactation was excluded. Diagnoses were established on the basis of clinical symptoms, serum thyroxine and TRAb, thyroid ultrasound, and orbital computed tomography. PBMCs were isolated from more than 9 ml of fresh peripheral blood by Ficoll-Paque density gradient centrifugation. Total RNA was extracted with Trizol reagent, and quality was checked on an Agilent 2100 Bioanalyzer.

About this clonotype itself: Its antigen is still unknown. Within one base of it there is no much larger clone, and no base qualities were kept.

This sequence uses TRBV18 and TRBJ2-2; 8 nucleotides in the junction match TRBD2. The sequence derives from a man aged 30 to 39 with Graves' ophthalmopathy. The material sequenced was blood. Read as DNA, the sequence is TGTGCCAGCTCACCACTATTTAGCGGGGCGAACACCGGGGAGCTGTTTTTT. This yields the protein CASSPLFSGANTGELFF.